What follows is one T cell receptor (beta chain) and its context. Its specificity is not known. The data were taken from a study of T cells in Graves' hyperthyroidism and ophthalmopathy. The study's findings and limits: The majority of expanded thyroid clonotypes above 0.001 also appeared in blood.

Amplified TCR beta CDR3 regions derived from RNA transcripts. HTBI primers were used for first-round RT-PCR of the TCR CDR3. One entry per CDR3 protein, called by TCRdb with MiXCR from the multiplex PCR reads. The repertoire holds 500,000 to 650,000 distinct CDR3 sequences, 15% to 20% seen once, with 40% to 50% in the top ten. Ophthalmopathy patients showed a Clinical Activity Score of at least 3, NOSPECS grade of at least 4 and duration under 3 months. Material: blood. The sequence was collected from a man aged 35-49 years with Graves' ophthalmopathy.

The CDR3 nucleotides read TGCAGTGCTAAGGTCCCCTATCCTACAGCCTACGAGCAGTACTTC. It is translated as CSAKVPYPTAYEQYF. V is TRBV20-1 and J is TRBJ2-7, with D hard to call. CDR1 and CDR2 (germline): DFQATT, SNEGSKA (reference sequence). This CDR3 contains 15 residues. V was clipped by 4 bases and J by 2 bases, with 18 bases between them.